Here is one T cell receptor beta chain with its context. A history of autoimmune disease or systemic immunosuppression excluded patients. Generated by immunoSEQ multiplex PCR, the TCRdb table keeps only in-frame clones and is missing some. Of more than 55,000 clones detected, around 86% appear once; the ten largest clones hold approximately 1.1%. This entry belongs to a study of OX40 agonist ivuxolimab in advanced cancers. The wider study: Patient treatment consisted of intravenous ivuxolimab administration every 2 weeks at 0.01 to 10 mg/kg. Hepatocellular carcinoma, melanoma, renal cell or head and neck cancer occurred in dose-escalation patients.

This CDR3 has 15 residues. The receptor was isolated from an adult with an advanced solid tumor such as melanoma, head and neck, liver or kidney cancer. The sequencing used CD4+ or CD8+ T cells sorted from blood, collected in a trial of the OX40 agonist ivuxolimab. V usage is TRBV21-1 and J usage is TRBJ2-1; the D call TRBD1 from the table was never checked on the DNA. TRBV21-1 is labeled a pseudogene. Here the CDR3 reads CASSIGQGADSEQFF. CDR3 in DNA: TGTGCCAGCAGCATTGGACAGGGGGCTGATAGTGAGCAGTTCTTC.